Sequencing of this T cell receptor (beta chain) was carried out in a study of CD8+ T cells in alopecia areata (dated by TCRdb to the late 2010s). At the level of the whole study: Treated patients were enrolled in an open-label pilot trial of oral tofacitinib at 5 to 10 mg twice daily for moderate-to-severe alopecia areata. Scalp clonality was compared across normal scalp (n=4), patchy alopecia areata scalp (n=8), and alopecia totalis/universalis scalp (n=8). Human TCRbeta sequencing covered scalp tissue and sorted CD4+ and CD8+ peripheral blood T cells from patchy and totalis/universalis alopecia areata patients and healthy controls. Biopsies were taken from tofacitinib-treated patients at baseline and at 4 and 24 weeks of treatment, and a later scalp biopsy was taken in several of the tofacitinib-treated patients. Patients stayed on tofacitinib for 6 to 18 months and then had 6 months of follow-up off drug so that delayed response and recurrence could be assessed. TCRbeta CDR3 regions were amplified by immunoSEQ multiplex PCR using 35 Vbeta forward and 13 Jbeta reverse primers. The RNA source kit depended on sample type: the PAXgene miRNA kit for fixed scalp, the miRNeasy kit for PBMCs, and the RNeasy kit for mouse skin. High-throughput TCRbeta sequencing was used to examine T cell clonal expansion in alopecia areata in both the C3H/HeJ mouse model and human patients. The investigation overall reported the following: Unlike mouse skin, where gammadelta T cells dominate, normal human skin contains resident alphabeta T cells that get sequenced too, which complicates analysis of the scalp TCR repertoire. Compared with normal scalp, lesional scalp, particularly in alopecia totalis/universalis, had higher clonality and more expanded CD8+ clones, which suggests antigenic drive. TCR sequences shared between patients were less clear than in mice, possibly partly because of HLA diversity in the patient population.

Library prep was done by the immunoSEQ multiplex PCR assay. For TCR sequencing, RNA was extracted from every sample and reverse transcribed into cDNA to serve as template. SuperScript III was used to make first-strand cDNA, primed with a 2:1 mix of oligo-dT and random hexamers. A synthetic immune receptor repertoire was used to gauge amplification bias, and whatever bias remained was removed computationally. For the original study's pipeline: Raw reads were preprocessed to remove errors, and CDR3 was defined according to IMGT conventions as the region from the conserved cysteine to phenylalanine. To get clonality, Shannon entropy was normalized by log2 of the number of productive unique TCRs and the result was subtracted from 1. Scalp TCRbeta sequences were cross-referenced with sorted blood CD4 and CD8 repertoires so that the CD4 or CD8 identity of scalp clones could be inferred. Drawn from immuneACCESS, this table holds only the in-frame rearrangements with V and J called that TCRdb kept. Clones are partly lost; checked studies trace under half to an unresolved V gene and leave the rest unexplained. V and J calls and clone size follow that table, whereas D and trimming were derived from the DNA. The sample table records about 150,000 clones; around 87% of these occur just once. The ten largest make up around 15% of the sample.

Details on this clone: What this receptor recognizes is not known. Base qualities were left out, and no much larger clone turns up one base away.

Explained via the paper, the time point label denotes: baseline before oral tofacitinib. Lesional scalp punch biopsies and peripheral blood were obtained from alopecia areata patients. PBMCs were isolated by density centrifugation and stained for CD3, CD4 and CD8, after which CD4+ and CD8+ T cells were sorted on a FACSAria. V is trimmed back by 8 bases and J by 2 bases, and the junction contains 9 bases that no gene match accounts for. CDR1 MNHEY and CDR2 SMNVEV are derived from the germline V gene (reference sequence). Including the terminal cysteine and phenylalanine, the CDR3 comprises 15 residues. The entry retains the CDR3 DNA only, 45 bases that are in frame from base 1.

The sequencing used CD8+ T cells sorted from blood, collected at week 0. Recombination linked TRBV27 to TRBJ2-1; 7 of the junction bases match TRBD1. This sequence originates from a human donor with alopecia areata. The nucleotide sequence is given as TGTGCCAGCTCAGGACAGGTGACCCCCTACAATGAGCAGTTCTTC. The resulting protein is CASSGQVTPYNEQFF.